This is a list of T cell receptor beta chains from one sample in a study of fetal regulatory T cell absence and autoimmunity. Sequencing was performed with immunoSEQ multiplex PCR; in TCRdb, only in-frame clones are kept and a portion is missing. The sample lists 95,000 or so clones, about two thirds occurring once. Source material: pancreas tissue. The receptors shown here come from a male donor with IPEX syndrome. Both conserved end residues are part of each CDR3. A D gene is named only where the DNA matches it firmly. Clone size is not always given. Where it is, it says once, few, many or a class for expanded clones.

v_gene,j_gene,len,abundance,d_gene,CDR3nt,CDR3aa
TRBV27,TRBJ2-4,16,.,TRBD2,TGTGCCAGCAGTTCCCCTAGCGGGAGAGCCAAAAACATTCAGTACTTC,CASSSPSGRAKNIQYF
TRBV5-6,TRBJ2-3,16,.,.,TGTGCCAGCAGCTTGCTGCGGCACTCAAACACAGATACGCAGTATTTT,CASSLLRHSNTDTQYF
TRBV4-3,TRBJ1-4,15,.,.,TGCGCCAGCAGCCAAGATCTCTACGGCAATGAAAAACTGTTTTTT,CASSQDLYGNEKLFF
TRBV7-2,TRBJ1-6,16,.,.,TGTGCCAGCAGCGCGATCGTGGACTCTTATAATTCACCCCTCCACTTT,CASSAIVDSYNSPLHF
TRBV27,TRBJ2-2,16,.,TRBD2,TGTGCCAGCAGCCTAGTAGCGGGAGAGGCCACCGGGGAGCTGTTTTTT,CASSLVAGEATGELFF
TRBV5-1,TRBJ2-3,17,.,TRBD1,TGCGCCAGCAGCTTGGCCCCCGACAGGGTAGGGACAGATACGCAGTATTTT,CASSLAPDRVGTDTQYF
TRBV13,TRBJ2-7,17,.,TRBD2,TGTGCCAGCAGCTTAGGCAAGGAGCGGGAGGGTCCCTACGAGCAGTACTTC,CASSLGKEREGPYEQYF
TRBV5-1,TRBJ1-6,18,.,TRBD1,TGCGCCAGCAGCTCTTCACTACAGGGGGCGTTGTTTAATTCACCCCTCCACTTT,CASSSSLQGALFNSPLHF
TRBV27,TRBJ2-1,13,.,.,TGTGCCAGCAGTCCGGACCTCGGGACTGAGCGCTTCTTC,CASSPDLGTERFF
TRBV7-7,TRBJ2-3,17,.,TRBD2,TGTGCTAGCAGCCTACCTCCGGGAGCGGGGTGCACAGATACGCAGTATTTT,CASSLPPGAGCTDTQYF
TRBV15,TRBJ2-3,16,.,TRBD2,TGTGCCACCAGCAGAGATGAGCGGGAGGAGACAGATACGCAGTATTTT,CATSRDEREETDTQYF
TRBV9,TRBJ2-1,14,once,TRBD2,TGTGCCAGCAGCGGGCTAGCGGGGTACAATGAGCAGTTCTTC,CASSGLAGYNEQFF
TRBV5-8,TRBJ2-3,19,.,TRBD2,TGTGCCAGCAGCTCCGGGTGGAGCGGGAGGGACTATGGCACAGATACGCAGTATTTT,CASSSGWSGRDYGTDTQYF
TRBV6-5,TRBJ1-1,15,.,TRBD1,TGTGCCAGCAGTCTTTCCCACAGGGGGTACACTGAAGCTTTCTTT,CASSLSHRGYTEAFF
TRBV13,TRBJ2-3,13,.,.,TGTGCCAGCAGCCCCACCTACGGGGCGCCGCAGTATTTT,CASSPTYGAPQYF